These 21 T cell receptor beta chains came from one sample sequenced in a study of graft-versus-host responses after intestinal transplantation. TCRdb's copy holds only in-frame clones and misses some; the assay was immunoSEQ multiplex PCR. The data show about 73,000 clones, with 90% seen just once and approximately 4.1% held by the top ten. Their cognate antigens are unknown. Sequencing was performed on unstimulated CD8+ T cells sorted from spleen or lymph node cells, taken before transplant. The origin of the receptors is a human donor who was the organ donor for an intestinal transplant.

The rearrangement links TRBV28 to TRBJ2-3; 7 bases match TRBD2. V trimming: 2 bases; J trimming: 4 bases; junction bases outside the gene matches: 9. The CDR3 covers 16 residues. Germline V CDR1 and CDR2: MDHEN, SYDVKM. CDR3 loop: CASSLPGRKYADTQYF. The CDR3, as DNA: TGTGCCAGCAGTTTACCCGGGAGGAAGTACGCAGATACGCAGTATTTT.

The J gene is TRBJ1-6, the V gene TRBV4-1; D perhaps matches TRBD1 (6 bases). V lost 1 base and J 5 bases, leaving 9 bases between the germline ends. CDR1 and CDR2 from the germline V gene are MGHRA and YSYEKL. The CDR3 loop spans 15 amino acids. The CDR3 nucleotides read TGCGCCAGCAGCCAAGGGCCAGGGGATAATTCACCCCTCCACTTT. Translation gives CASSQGPGDNSPLHF.

This chain connects TRBV4-3 to TRBJ1-2, with D perhaps matching TRBD1 (6 bases). The CDR3 has 14 amino acids. Germline assignment: CDR1 LGHNA and CDR2 YSLEER. V lost 0 bases, J lost 4 bases, and 9 bases lay in between. DNA of the CDR3: TGCGCCAGCAGCCAAGATTTGACAGGCTATGGCTACACCTTC. Amino acid sequence: CASSQDLTGYGYTF.

J is TRBJ2-2 and V is TRBV28; D perhaps matches TRBD1 (6 bases). The CDR3 sequence is 16 residues long. From germline, CDR1 is MDHEN and CDR2 SYDVKM. V was trimmed by 6 bases and J by 6 bases, leaving 20 bases between them. CDR3 sequence reads: CASRQPGEIRPGELFF. In DNA form, the CDR3 reads TGTGCCAGCAGACAGCCAGGGGAAATTCGTCCCGGGGAGCTGTTTTTT.

The chain has TRBV2 and TRBJ2-2; TRBD1 matches at 10 bases. Trimming at V came to 8 bases and at J to 2 bases, leaving 5 bases not matched to a gene. Germline CDR1 and CDR2: SNHLY and FYNNEI. The CDR3 has 15 amino acids. For the CDR3, the DNA is TGTGCCAGCCGCCGGGACAGGGGTAACACCGGGGAGCTGTTTTTT. Amino acid sequence: CASRRDRGNTGELFF.

This clone has more than one count but fewer than ten. V usage is TRBV7-4 and J usage is TRBJ1-4; D is uncertain. Germline CDR1 SGHVT, CDR2 SQSDAQ. V was trimmed by 4 bases and J by 8 bases, leaving 11 bases between them. This CDR3 region has 13 residues. Here the CDR3 reads CASSSGRREKLFF. DNA for the CDR3: TGTGCCAGCAGCTCTGGGAGGAGAGAAAAACTGTTTTTT.

The V gene is TRBV28, the J gene TRBJ2-7, with a weak D call TRBD2 (7 bases). This CDR3 region has 14 residues. CDR1 and CDR2 from the germline V gene are MDHEN and SYDVKM. V was clipped by 2 bases and J by 7 bases, with 15 bases between them. The CDR3 DNA sequence: TGTGCCAGCAGTTTAGCGGGGGCATCGGGAGAGCAGTACGTC. Its translation: CASSLAGASGEQYV.

The CDR3 region has the DNA TGTGCCAGCAGCTTAGCGGGGCGGGACACAGATACGCAGTATTTT. As protein: CASSLAGRDTDTQYF. V gene TRBV7-6 combines with J gene TRBJ2-3; a weak D match, TRBD2 (6 bases). The CDR3 contains 15 residues. Germline CDR1 is SGHVS and CDR2 is FNYEAQ. V was trimmed by 0 bases and J by 2 bases, leaving 9 bases between them.

The chain links TRBV7-2 to TRBJ2-5, with 8 bases that match TRBD2. The V and J ends lost 5 bases and 5 bases, in that order; junction bases with no gene match: 13. Germline V lookup: CDR1 SGHTA, CDR2 FQGNSA. This CDR3 contains 16 residues. For the CDR3, the DNA is TGTGCCAGCAGCCCCTACGGAGCGGGGGTAATCGAGACCCAGTACTTC. Translating gives CASSPYGAGVIETQYF.

This rearrangement joins TRBV4-1 to TRBJ2-1; perhaps TRBD2 as D (5 bases). There are 11 residues in the CDR3. Germline V gives CDR1 MGHRA, CDR2 YSYEKL. V lost 4 bases to trimming and J lost 7 bases, with 5 bases between them. CDR3 residues: CASSRGNEQFF. The CDR3 DNA reads TGCGCCAGCAGCCGAGGGAATGAGCAGTTCTTC.

This chain joins TRBV29-1 and TRBJ2-1; TRBD1 is a possible D gene (5 bases). In germline, CDR1 is SQVTM, CDR2 ANQGSEA. With 4 bases removed from V and 4 bases from J, the gap between germline ends came to 20 bases. This CDR3 is 16 amino acids long. CDR3 region: CSVGSLPRGSYNEQFF. In DNA, the CDR3 is TGCAGCGTTGGCTCTCTGCCAAGGGGCTCATACAATGAGCAGTTCTTC.

The gene calls are TRBV7-6 and TRBJ2-3, with D possibly matching TRBD2 (6 bases). V lost 0 bases and J 3 bases, leaving 13 bases between the germline ends. The CDR3 consists of 16 residues. CDR1 and CDR2 from the germline V gene are SGHVS and FNYEAQ. CDR3 protein: CASSLAFGGATDTQYF. CDR3 DNA sequence: TGTGCCAGCAGCTTAGCTTTCGGCGGGGCAACAGATACGCAGTATTTT. Combining the CDR3 with reference TRBV7-6 and TRBJ2-3 gives the whole variable domain GAGVSQSPRYKVTKRGQDVALRCDPISGHVSLYWYRQALGQGPEFLTYFNYEAQQDKSGLPNDRFSAERPEGSISTLTIQRTEQRDSAMYRCASSLAFGGATDTQYFGPGTRLTVL.

This clone occurred a few times. This sequence joins TRBV10-2 and TRBJ2-7, with a weak D call TRBD2 (6 bases). V lost 8 bases, J lost 4 bases, and 15 bases lay in between. Per the germline V gene, CDR1 is WSHSY and CDR2 is SAAADI. The CDR3 consists of 13 residues. The CDR3 DNA follows: TGCGCCAGCCGGGAGAGGGGCGGGTACGAGCAGTACGTC. This encodes CASRERGGYEQYV.

The chain carries TRBV27 and TRBJ2-1; D not resolved. Trimming removed 5 bases from V and 6 bases from J, with 14 bases in between. The CDR3 length is 14 residues. CDR1 MNHEY and CDR2 SMNVEV come from the germline V gene (reference sequence). Written as DNA, the CDR3 is TGTGCCAGCAGTCCCCAGGCCGGTGGCAATGAGCAGTTCTTC. This encodes CASSPQAGGNEQFF.

Of note for this clone: Other DNA sequences in the sample encode the same CDR3. This chain connects TRBV5-6 to TRBJ1-5; D unclear. Trimming removed 0 bases at V and 0 bases at J, with 4 bases between. This CDR3 contains 14 residues. Per the germline V gene, CDR1 is SGHDT and CDR2 is YYEEEE. The CDR3 region has the DNA TGTGCCAGCAGCTTGGGAGGTAGCAATCAGCCCCAGCATTTT. Its protein product is CASSLGGSNQPQHF.

The chain uses TRBV5-6 and TRBJ1-1; unclear D gene. From germline, CDR1 is SGHDT and CDR2 YYEEEE. V lost 0 bases and J 1 base, leaving 10 bases between the germline ends. This CDR3 is built from 15 residues. The CDR3 sequence is CASSLEGGENTEAFF. The CDR3 region has the DNA TGTGCCAGCAGCTTGGAGGGCGGGGAGAACACTGAAGCTTTCTTT.

The chain employs TRBV5-6 and TRBJ1-4; TRBD1 matches at 7 bases. The germline V gene encodes CDR1 SGHDT and CDR2 YYEEEE. The trim removed 4 bases at V and 6 bases at J, leaving 3 bases unmatched. The CDR3 is 13 residues long. CDR3 sequence: CASSPQGYEKLFF. The DNA of the CDR3 is TGTGCCAGCAGCCCACAGGGGTATGAAAAACTGTTTTTT.

V and J are TRBV30 and TRBJ2-3; D is possibly TRBD2 (7 bases). This CDR3 spans 14 amino acids. V dropped 0 bases and J dropped 5 bases, with 12 bases sitting between them. Germline values: CDR1 GTSNPN, CDR2 SVGIG (reference sequence). The CDR3, as DNA: TGTGCCTGGAGTGTAGGGGGGGCTGTAGATACGCAGTATTTT. Translated: CAWSVGGAVDTQYF.

V and J are TRBV7-9 and TRBJ1-1, with no clear D. Trimming cost V 1 base and J 6 bases, with 6 bases left between them. The CDR3 is 12 amino acids. Germline loops: CDR1 SEHNR, CDR2 FQNEAQ (reference sequence). CDR3 region: CASSLDYSEAFF. The CDR3 coding sequence is TGTGCCAGCAGCTTAGACTATTCTGAAGCTTTCTTT.

This chain connects TRBV4-3 to TRBJ1-5, with D unclear. V gave up 0 bases and J gave up 0 bases, with 6 bases separating them. The length of the CDR3 is 15 residues. The germline V gene encodes CDR1 LGHNA and CDR2 YSLEER. Here the CDR3 reads CASSQDGDSNQPQHF. CDR3 DNA sequence: TGCGCCAGCAGCCAAGACGGGGATAGCAATCAGCCCCAGCATTTT.

V gene TRBV19 combines with J gene TRBJ2-1, with 9 bases fitting TRBD2. In germline, CDR1 is LNHDA, CDR2 SQIVND (reference sequence). CDR3 length equals 16 residues. V gave up 4 bases and J gave up 1 base; unmatched junction bases: 5. Written as DNA, the CDR3 is TGTGCCAGTAGTACCCAGCGGGGGGATTCCTACAATGAGCAGTTCTTC. Translation gives CASSTQRGDSYNEQFF.